This T cell receptor (beta chain) was recorded in a study of vaccination and CD4 T cells after COVID-19. As for treatment: roughly nine-day PBMC culture with coronavirus spike peptide pools or control peptides (ViraFEST assay). Cultured CD4+ T-cell DNA underwent Oncomine TCR Beta short-read sequencing. Investigators obtained genomic DNA by extraction from cultured CD4+ T cells. TCRdb processed the PCR reads anew with MiXCR; each CDR3 protein has one entry. Here the sample spans roughly 15,000 distinct CDR3 sequences, around 26% being singletons. The trim removed 5 bases at V and 4 bases at J, leaving 4 bases unmatched. This CDR3 region has 14 residues. Looked up from germline, CDR1 is SGHNT and CDR2 is YENEEA. This clonotype was picked up one time. As yet, its antigen is unknown.

This chain uses TRBV11-3 with TRBJ2-7; 11 nucleotides agree with TRBD2. Sequencing was performed on CD4+ T cells from blood, cultured in vitro. The sequence was obtained from a human donor who had recovered from COVID-19. The CDR3 here is CASSLSSGGYEQYF. The CDR3 coding sequence is TGTGCCAGCAGCCTTTCTAGCGGGGGGTACGAGCAGTACTTC.